Listed below are T cell receptor beta chains from one sample, sequenced in a study of T cells in Graves' hyperthyroidism and ophthalmopathy. TCRdb independently ran MiXCR on the multiplex PCR reads; one entry per CDR3 protein. The sample carries about half a million distinct CDR3 sequences, about 20% recorded once. Sequenced input: blood. All receptors come from a man aged 35 to 55 with Graves' ophthalmopathy. Each CDR3 is given with its conserved first and last residue. The D gene is left open where the match is weak. Only some rows state a clone size, as once, few, many or a class for expanded clones.

v_gene	abundance	j_gene	d_gene	CDR3aa	CDR3nt
TRBV29-1	NA	TRBJ2-1	NA	CSVGGGRGYNEQFF	TGCAGCGTTGGGGGTGGCAGGGGCTACAATGAGCAGTTCTTC
TRBV5-1	NA	TRBJ2-3	NA	CASRGTTTTDTQYF	TGCGCCAGTCGCGGGACCACGACAACAGATACGCAGTATTTT
TRBV30	many	TRBJ1-1	NA	CAWMGHLNTEAFF	TGTGCCTGGATGGGACATTTGAACACTGAAGCTTTCTTT
TRBV5-5	NA	TRBJ2-5	NA	CASSLPPGTPPGETQYF	TGTGCCAGCAGCTTGCCCCCCGGGACTCCACCCGGGGAGACCCAGTACTTC
TRBV27	NA	TRBJ1-2	TRBD1	CASTLMPPGQGNYGYTF	TGTGCCAGCACCTTGATGCCCCCGGGACAGGGAAACTATGGCTACACCTTC
TRBV7-3	NA	TRBJ2-2	NA	CASSFGGPNTGELFF	TGTGCCAGCAGCTTCGGCGGACCGAACACCGGGGAGCTGTTTTTT
TRBV28	many	TRBJ2-5	TRBD2	CASSRERTSRYQETQYF	TGTGCCAGCAGCCGGGAAAGGACTAGCAGATACCAAGAGACCCAGTACTTC
TRBV5-1	NA	TRBJ1-2	NA	CASSLQNGNYGYTF	TGCGCCAGCAGCTTGCAGAACGGTAACTATGGCTACACCTTC
TRBV24-1	NA	TRBJ1-1	TRBD1	CATSGGGYRGRGNTEAFF	TGTGCCACCAGTGGTGGGGGTTACAGGGGAAGGGGGAACACTGAAGCTTTCTTT
TRBV20-1	many	TRBJ2-5	NA	CLPGGVGETQYF	TGCCTACCAGGAGGGGTTGGGGAGACCCAGTACTTC
TRBV30	few	TRBJ2-7	NA	CASARDEGYEQYF	TGTGCCTCCGCGCGGGACGAAGGGTACGAGCAGTACTTC
TRBV27	few	TRBJ2-3	NA	CATFDRTDTQYF	TGTGCCACCTTCGACCGCACAGATACGCAGTATTTT
TRBV10-3	many	TRBJ1-2	NA	CAISPGRGQGQFVYGYTF	TGTGCCATCAGTCCAGGGAGAGGGCAGGGCCAATTCGTCTATGGCTACACCTTC
TRBV10-2	few	TRBJ2-7	TRBD2	CASRPGLGIYEQYF	TGCGCCAGCAGACCGGGACTAGGGATCTACGAGCAGTACTTC
TRBV9	NA	TRBJ1-2	TRBD1	CASSEGTGGNYGYTF	TGTGCCAGCAGCGAGGGGACAGGGGGCAACTATGGCTACACCTTC
TRBV12-3/TRBV12-4	NA	TRBJ2-2	TRBD1	CASSALAQGARPGELFF	TGTGCCAGCAGTGCGCTCGCACAGGGGGCGCGCCCCGGGGAGCTGTTTTTT
TRBV4-1	few	TRBJ2-5	TRBD2	CASSQGSGNQETQYF	TGCGCCAGCAGCCAAGGTAGCGGGAATCAAGAGACCCAGTACTTC
TRBV5-1	NA	TRBJ2-2	NA	CASSSIGSAGELFF	TGCGCCAGCAGCTCCATAGGTTCTGCCGGGGAGCTGTTTTTT
TRBV4-1	few	TRBJ1-4	TRBD1	CASSQEQFVQGASGEKLFF	TGCGCCAGCAGCCAAGAGCAATTCGTACAGGGGGCGTCGGGTGAAAAACTGTTTTTT
TRBV20-1	NA	TRBJ2-7	NA	CSASGGPTYEQYF	TGCAGTGCTAGCGGGGGGCCGACTTACGAGCAGTACTTC
TRBV7-9	many	TRBJ1-4	TRBD1	CASSRGQGDEKLFF	TGTGCCAGCTCGCGGGGACAGGGAGATGAAAAACTGTTTTTT
TRBV9	NA	TRBJ1-1	NA	CASSVMGGSEAFF	TGTGCCAGCAGCGTGATGGGAGGGTCTGAAGCTTTCTTT
TRBV11-1	NA	TRBJ2-7	TRBD1	CASSLAATGGTKYF	TGTGCCAGCAGCTTAGCGGCAACAGGGGGTACGAAGTACTTC
TRBV5-1	few	TRBJ1-2	NA	CASSLAPESANYGYTF	TGCGCCAGCAGCTTGGCCCCGGAATCAGCTAACTATGGCTACACCTTC
TRBV3-1	NA	TRBJ2-3	TRBD2	CASSPQTSGISDTQYF	TGTGCCAGCAGCCCCCAGACTAGCGGGATTTCAGATACGCAGTATTTT
TRBV19	few	TRBJ1-1	TRBD1	CATLVRDRGMNTEAFF	TGTGCCACTCTCGTCCGGGACAGGGGGATGAACACTGAAGCTTTCTTT
TRBV7-2	many	TRBJ1-1	NA	CASSPTVAMYDTEAFF	TGTGCCAGCAGCCCCACCGTCGCTATGTACGACACTGAAGCTTTCTTT